This TCR beta chain was retrieved from a study of blood T cell repertoires in COVID-19 (dated by TCRdb to the early 2020s). General notes on the study: Samples from collaborators originated in the United States, Italy and Spain and spanned both the acute and convalescent phases of COVID-19. The prospective study material was composed of cDNA or gDNA derived from T cells, B-cell-depleted T cells, or PBMCs. The dataset comprised deeply sampled blood TCRbeta repertoires from subjects exposed to, actively infected with, or recovered from COVID-19. The repertoires were released in a freely available public database intended as a resource for research on the immune response to SARS-CoV-2. Samples came from the ongoing ImmuneRACE study (first 160 participants) plus 1,254 subjects from 6 global collaborators. A de-identified subject ID, COVID-19 status, age in years and sex were almost always included in the sample metadata. Where available, HLA class I and class II types were taken from metadata supplied by the sample provider and were not determined by assay-based typing.

Its CDR3 holds 13 amino acids, cysteine through phenylalanine. Of all the DNA, just the CDR3 is kept, 39 bases in frame from base 1. V is cut by 8 bases and J by 7 bases, and the space between the germline ends is 15 bases. Reading the germline V gene (reference sequence) gives CDR1 MNHEY and CDR2 SMNVEV. The full study reports these points: Clinical and demographic metadata were provided uncurated, with the amount varying by source and participant.

Whole blood was collected in K2EDTA tubes by collaborating institutions according to the institutions' own protocols. For TCRbeta analysis, collaborators shipped samples in one of three forms: frozen whole blood, isolated PBMCs, or DNA extracted from either of those sample types. In regard to this clone: The antigen it binds to is not known. The sample holds no much larger clone one base away, and base qualities are not on file.

The immunoSEQ Assay, a bias-controlled multiplex PCR, was used to amplify TCRbeta CDR3 regions from genomic DNA. As for the authors' bioinformatics: Within the assay, amplification of reference gene primers was used to estimate how many nucleated cells each sample contained. To quantify the absolute abundance of each unique TCRbeta CDR3 rearrangement, sequence reads were collapsed and filtered. Productive Simpson clonality was computed per sample as the square root of Simpson's diversity index over productive rearrangements. TCRdb retrieved this table from immuneACCESS and kept in-frame rearrangements only. Not all clones are present; in checked studies, unresolved V genes account for under half, and no reason is known for the remainder. That table gives V, J and clone size, and the DNA gave D and trimming. The sample contains under 250,000 clones, approximately 81% of them found a single time. The ten largest make up roughly 7.9% of the sample.

The V and J segments used are TRBV27 and TRBJ2-1, and perhaps TRBD2 as D gene, on 7 matching bases. The TCR sequence derives from a woman of 80 years or more with acute or convalescent COVID-19. Sequenced: peripheral blood. The CDR3 reads as follows: CASGGGGWNEQFF. The nucleotide sequence is TGTGCCAGCGGCGGGGGCGGTTGGAATGAGCAGTTCTTC.